This T cell receptor beta chain was identified in a study of blood T cell repertoires in COVID-19. Study-level background: The United States, Italy and Spain provided the acute and convalescent COVID-19 samples. Sample material is recorded as cDNA or gDNA derived from T cells, B-cell-depleted T cells, or PBMCs.

V gave up 5 bases and J gave up 2 bases; unmatched junction bases: 6. Germline loops: CDR1 SGHTA, CDR2 FQGTGA. This CDR3 is built from 16 residues. Methods used by the authors: By means of reference gene primer amplification, nucleated cell counts were estimated. Data came from immunoSEQ multiplex PCR; TCRdb stores just in-frame clones and leaves some out. Clone size and V and J calls were adopted from that table, with D and trimming inferred from the DNA. This table holds 200,000 or so clones, 75% to 90% found once. The TCR comes from a man in his 60s with acute or convalescent COVID-19. The chain uses TRBV7-3 and TRBJ2-3, with TRBD2 matching 11 bases. Sequenced material: peripheral blood. The CDR3 nucleotides read TGTGCCAGCAGCCCCTTTAGCGGGAGGGCCACAGATACGCAGTATTTT. Translating it yields CASSPFSGRATDTQYF.